This entry lists 27 T cell receptor beta chains sequenced from one sample in a study of CD8 T cells in ankylosing spondylitis. Antigens for these TCRs are unknown. The study, taken as a whole, reports: It appeared that ankylosing spondylitis blood was characterized by a TCR beta motif of fewer than ten highly homologous variants.

A single record per CDR3 protein comes from TCRdb applying MiXCR to the 5' RACE reads. This sample has a few hundred thousand distinct CDR3 sequences, with more than 15% found just once. Sequencing was carried out using blood, either unsorted or a sorted T cell fraction (not recorded which). The receptors come from a male donor with ankylosing spondylitis.

The chain has TRBV7-3 and TRBJ2-2; 8 nucleotides align to TRBD2. The CDR3 runs 17 residues. V shed 5 bases, J shed 2 bases, and the junction held 10 bases outside the gene matches. Looked up from germline, CDR1 is SGHTA and CDR2 is FQGTGA. Here the CDR3 reads CASSPQVAGGNTGELFF. Written as DNA, the CDR3 is TGTGCCAGCAGCCCCCAGGTGGCGGGGGGTAACACCGGGGAGCTGTTTTTT.

V gene TRBV25-1 combines with J gene TRBJ1-3; D is ambiguous. CDR1 is MGHDK and CDR2 is SYGVNS in the germline V gene. There are 14 residues in the CDR3. Trimming shortened V by 1 base and J by 4 bases, and 8 bases separated the two germline ends. CDR3 in amino acids: CASSEFGSGNTIYF. The CDR3 DNA follows: TGTGCCAGCAGTGAATTCGGGTCCGGAAACACCATATATTTT.

In its sample, this clonotype was seen a few times. The V gene is TRBV5-4, the J gene TRBJ2-1; TRBD2 agrees at 13 bases. Germline CDR1 SGHNT, CDR2 YYREEE (reference sequence). V was pared by 2 bases and J by 8 bases, with 7 bases of the junction left unmatched. The CDR3 has 16 residues. CDR3: CASSFRLAGGVDEQFF. The CDR3 DNA reads TGTGCCAGCAGCTTCCGACTAGCGGGAGGTGTCGATGAGCAGTTCTTC.

The rearrangement uses TRBV5-8 and TRBJ2-2; D might be TRBD1 or TRBD2, each matching 5 bases. The CDR3 is 13 amino acids. Trimming took off 4 bases at V and 6 bases at J, with 10 bases between the two ends. Per germline, CDR1 SGHTS and CDR2 YDEGEE. CDR3 loop: CASSEGWAGELFF. In DNA, the CDR3 is TGTGCCAGCAGCGAGGGGTGGGCCGGGGAGCTGTTTTTT. Looking up the rest from reference TRBV5-8 and TRBJ2-2 gives the full variable domain: EAGVTQSPTHLIKTRGQQATLRCSPISGHTSVYWYQQALGLGLQFLLWYDEGEERNRGNFPPRFSGRQFPNYSSELNVNALELEDSALYLCASSEGWAGELFFGEGSRLTVL.

This clonotype has more than one count but fewer than ten. Here the CDR3 DNA reads TGCGCCAGCAGCGAGCTCCCGGGAGGTGCCCACGAGCAGTACTTC. Its translation is CASSELPGGAHEQYF. J is TRBJ2-7 and V is TRBV4-3; 7 positions match TRBD2. The CDR3 loop spans 15 amino acids. V dropped 5 bases and J dropped 5; count of bases not matched to a gene: 12. Germline V gives CDR1 LGHNA, CDR2 YSLEER.

This clonotype was found a few times. This chain connects TRBV7-2 to TRBJ1-3, with TRBD1 as a possible D gene (5 bases). Germline assignment: CDR1 SGHTA and CDR2 FQGNSA. Trimming cost V 5 bases and J 0 bases, with 11 bases left between them. The CDR3 covers 15 residues. CDR3 DNA: TGTGCCAGCAGCAGACTACAGGTCTCTGGAAACACCATATATTTT. It translates to CASSRLQVSGNTIYF.

This clonotype was observed a few times. The CDR3 here is CASSPGLAFSTKIYEQYF. The CDR3 region has the DNA TGCGCCAGCAGCCCGGGACTAGCGTTCTCCACCAAGATATACGAGCAGTACTTC. The chain links TRBV5-1 to TRBJ2-7; 10 positions match TRBD2. This CDR3 has 18 residues. Germline-derived CDR1 and CDR2 are SGHRS and YFSETQ. Losses at the gene ends were 4 bases for V and 4 bases for J; bases not matched to a gene: 17.

The chain links TRBV5-6 to TRBJ1-2; D is unclear. Germline V gene lookup returns CDR1 SGHDT and CDR2 YYEEEE. V shed 9 bases and J shed 8 bases, with 20 bases lying between them. This CDR3 has 13 amino acids. The CDR3 coding sequence is TGTGCCACCCGAGCTCAGACGGGGAGGGGCTACACCTTC. As protein: CATRAQTGRGYTF. The full variable domain, with the rest looked up from reference TRBV5-6 and TRBJ1-2, is DAGVTQSPTHLIKTRGQQVTLRCSPKSGHDTVSWYQQALGQGPQFIFQYYEEEERQRGNFPDRFSGHQFPNYSSELNVNALLLGDSALYLCATRAQTGRGYTFGSGTRLTVV.

The V gene is TRBV29-1, the J gene TRBJ2-5; 11 nucleotides align to TRBD1. The CDR3 loop spans 12 amino acids. Germline V gives CDR1 SQVTM, CDR2 ANQGSEA. Unmatched junction bases numbered 1, after V lost 7 bases and J lost 3 bases. DNA of the CDR3: TGCAGCGGGGACAGGGGGGAAGAGACCCAGTACTTC. Translation: CSGDRGEETQYF.

This clonotype was counted ten times or more. The chain has TRBV29-1 and TRBJ2-7; possible D gene TRBD1, 5 bases. The CDR3 contains 13 residues. Germline CDR1 reads SQVTM; CDR2 reads ANQGSEA. With 4 bases removed from V and 3 bases from J, the gap between germline ends came to 13 bases. Here the CDR3 DNA reads TGCAGCGTTGCAAATGGACAATACTACGAGCAGTACTTC. This sequence encodes CSVANGQYYEQYF.

This clonotype has a count of ten or more. The chain uses TRBV5-1 and TRBJ2-1; 10 positions match TRBD2. V lost 0 bases to trimming and J lost 8 bases; unmatched junction nucleotides: 5. CDR3 length: 15 amino acids. Germline loops: CDR1 SGHRS, CDR2 YFSETQ. The CDR3 loop reads CASSLVSSGSDEQFF. The CDR3 DNA reads TGCGCCAGCAGCTTGGTGTCTAGCGGGAGTGATGAGCAGTTCTTC.

The V call is TRBV18, the J call TRBJ2-7; D tentatively fits TRBD1 or TRBD2 (5 bases each). Germline CDR1 is KGHSH and CDR2 is LQKENI. V was clipped by 8 bases and J by 7 bases, with 24 bases between them. This CDR3 spans 15 amino acids. Here the CDR3 DNA reads TGTGCCAGCCGATCAGCTCCCGGGGTATCAGGGGAGCAGTACTTC. Amino acid sequence: CASRSAPGVSGEQYF.

This clonotype was seen a few times. V is TRBV12-3 or TRBV12-4 and J is TRBJ1-5; D might be TRBD1 (5 bases). Trimming pared 3 bases from V and 1 base from J, leaving 10 bases between. This CDR3 spans 15 amino acids. The CDR3 bases are TGTGCCAGCAGTTTTGGGGGTATAAGCAATCAGCCCCAGCATTTT. Translation: CASSFGGISNQPQHF.

J is TRBJ1-1 and V is TRBV11-2; D is unclear. The CDR3 extends over 16 amino acids. With 1 base removed from V and 1 base from J, the gap between germline ends came to 13 bases. Germline-derived CDR1 and CDR2 are SGHAT and FQNNGV. The CDR3 sequence: CASSLGVTERNTEAFF. CDR3 DNA: TGTGCCAGCAGCTTAGGGGTAACGGAGAGGAACACTGAAGCTTTCTTT.

This clonotype was picked up a small number of times. The chain carries TRBV7-9 and TRBJ2-1; TRBD1 matches 9 bases. V lost 3 bases to trimming and J lost 7 bases; unmatched junction nucleotides: 13. This CDR3 has 17 amino acids. The germline V gene encodes CDR1 SEHNR and CDR2 FQNEAQ (reference sequence). The CDR3 sequence is CASSFLSGTGKLNEQFF. In DNA, the CDR3 is TGTGCCAGCAGCTTCCTATCCGGGACAGGGAAGTTGAATGAGCAGTTCTTC.

The sample holds a few counts of this clonotype. The chain recombines TRBV24-1 with TRBJ2-1, with D possibly TRBD1 on 5 matching bases. Germline-derived CDR1 and CDR2 are KGHDR and SFDVKD. Trimming cost V 5 bases and J 4 bases, with 17 bases left between them. The CDR3 is 16 residues long. CDR3 in amino acids: CATSAPQGRGYNEQFF. The CDR3 nucleotides read TGTGCCACCAGTGCCCCTCAGGGAAGAGGATACAATGAGCAGTTCTTC.

This clonotype was seen only a few times. The chain combines TRBV6-5 with TRBJ1-2; maybe TRBD1 (6 bases). Looked up from germline, CDR1 is MNHEY and CDR2 is SVGAGI. The germline V and J ends were trimmed by 2 bases and 4 bases, with 14 bases remaining between them. This CDR3 has 15 residues. The CDR3 nucleotides read TGTGCCAGCAGTTACGGGGGCCGGCTTAGCTATGGCTACACCTTC. Amino acid sequence: CASSYGGRLSYGYTF.

This clonotype was counted only a few times. The rearrangement uses TRBV10-2 and TRBJ1-1; 9 nucleotides align to TRBD1. This CDR3 is 13 amino acids long. The J segment lost 7 bases and the V segment lost 6 bases, leaving 6 bases of the junction unmatched. CDR1 and CDR2 (germline): WSHSY, SAAADI. CDR3 DNA sequence: TGCGCCAGCAGCAACAGGGGGCCCAGTGAAGCTTTCTTT. Translating it yields CASSNRGPSEAFF.

This clonotype has only a few counts. This chain connects TRBV12-3 or TRBV12-4 to TRBJ1-2; 9 bases fit TRBD1. The CDR3 sequence is 12 residues long. Trimming removed 5 bases from V and 10 bases from J; junction bases left unmatched: 5. CDR3 amino acids: CASSTGQGLYTF. The CDR3 DNA sequence: TGTGCCAGCAGTACGGGACAGGGCCTCTACACCTTC.

This chain uses TRBV5-5 with TRBJ2-1; the D is unclear. CDR1 and CDR2 from the germline V gene are SGHKS and YYEKEE (reference sequence). V was trimmed by 0 bases and J by 5 bases, leaving 15 bases between them. The CDR3 sequence is 16 residues long. CDR3 nucleotide sequence: TGTGCCAGCAGCTTGGGCTGGTTTGCCCCGAACAATGAGCAGTTCTTC. Protein: CASSLGWFAPNNEQFF.

This clonotype was seen a handful of times. The genes are TRBV18 and TRBJ2-6; TRBD2 aligns across 7 bases. With 2 bases clipped from V and 0 bases from J, the junction kept 7 bases outside the gene matches. This CDR3 contains 18 residues. Germline V gene sequence: CDR1 KGHSH, CDR2 LQKENI. CDR3 in DNA: TGTGCCAGCTCACCATGGGAGGGACGGGACTCTGGGGCCAACGTCCTGACTTTC. This translates into CASSPWEGRDSGANVLTF.

This clonotype was detected only a few times. The J gene is TRBJ1-5, the V gene TRBV24-1; the D gene is possibly TRBD1 (5 bases). Germline values: CDR1 KGHDR, CDR2 SFDVKD. This CDR3 contains 13 residues. V was shortened by 9 bases and J by 7 bases, with 15 bases between the two germline ends. CDR3 sequence: CATHGGGEQPQHF. In DNA, the CDR3 is TGTGCCACCCACGGGGGGGGAGAACAGCCCCAGCATTTT.

The chain combines TRBV5-1 with TRBJ1-3; TRBD1 matches at 8 bases. The V segment lost 3 bases and the J segment 6 bases; nucleotides outside the gene matches: 8. CDR3 size: 15 residues. CDR1 is SGHRS and CDR2 is YFSETQ in the germline V gene. The CDR3 DNA sequence: TGCGCCAGCAGCTATGGTCAGGGGGCGAAAAACACCATATATTTT. This translates into CASSYGQGAKNTIYF. The full variable domain, completed using reference TRBV5-1 and TRBJ1-3, is KAGVTQTPRYLIKTRGQQVTLSCSPISGHRSVSWYQQTPGQGLQFLFEYFSETQRNKGNFPGRFSGRQFSNSRSEMNVSTLELGDSALYLCASSYGQGAKNTIYFGEGSWLTVV.

This clonotype has just a few counts. The chain has TRBV12-3 or TRBV12-4 and TRBJ2-7, with D uncertain. V lost 2 bases, J lost 1 base, and 15 bases lay in between. There are 16 residues in the CDR3. The CDR3 loop is CASSLPPNRASYEQYF. CDR3 DNA sequence: TGTGCCAGCAGTTTACCCCCCAACAGAGCATCCTACGAGCAGTACTTC.

This clonotype was counted ten times or more. This chain uses TRBV12-3 or TRBV12-4 with TRBJ2-7; 10 bases are shared with TRBD2. The CDR3 length is 14 residues. Trimming took 6 bases from V and 5 from J; bases not matched to a gene: 7. The CDR3 DNA is TGTGCCAGCAGGAGAGCGGGAGGGCCCCACGAGCAGTACTTC. Protein: CASRRAGGPHEQYF.

The chain couples TRBV6-1 to TRBJ2-1; 7 bases are shared with TRBD2. CDR1 and CDR2 (germline): MNHNS, SASEGT. V lost 6 bases to trimming and J lost 2 bases; unmatched junction nucleotides: 10. CDR3 length equals 16 residues. The CDR3 DNA is TGTGCCAGCAGCCCAATCCCGGGGGGTACCTACAATGAGCAGTTCTTC. This encodes CASSPIPGGTYNEQFF.

The chain has TRBV5-1 and TRBJ2-7, with D possibly called TRBD1 or TRBD2 (5 bases each). The CDR3 loop spans 14 amino acids. V was shortened by 3 bases and J by 5 bases, with 15 bases between the two germline ends. From germline, CDR1 is SGHRS and CDR2 YFSETQ. The CDR3 here is CASSSGRGNNEQYF. In DNA, the CDR3 is TGCGCCAGCAGCTCGGGACGTGGAAATAACGAGCAGTACTTC. The full variable domain, completed using reference TRBV5-1 and TRBJ2-7, is KAGVTQTPRYLIKTRGQQVTLSCSPISGHRSVSWYQQTPGQGLQFLFEYFSETQRNKGNFPGRFSGRQFSNSRSEMNVSTLELGDSALYLCASSSGRGNNEQYFGPGTRLTVT.